What follows are 26 T cell receptor beta chains derived from one specimen sequenced in a study of molecular identifiers for immune sequencing clone quantification. MiXCR, applied by TCRdb to the PCR reads, yields one record per CDR3 protein. The profile shows 250,000 to 350,000 distinct CDR3 sequences, 20% to 25% of them singletons. The sample comprised naive CD8+ T cells from blood, with Jurkat cell RNA spiked in. The subset: FACS-sorted CD8+CD4-CCR7+CD45RA+ naive T cells. These receptor sequences come from a human donor in good health. Some libraries in this study had Jurkat cell RNA spiked in.

This clonotype was counted at least ten times. This chain joins TRBV25-1 and TRBJ2-7; no reliable D call. V gave up 3 bases and J gave up 0 bases, with 9 bases separating them. This CDR3 spans 14 amino acids. Germline V gene sequence: CDR1 MGHDK, CDR2 SYGVNS. Here the CDR3 DNA reads TGTGCCAGCAGTGATGCAGGAGCCTCCTACGAGCAGTACTTC. It is translated as CASSDAGASYEQYF.

This clonotype occurred many times. V and J are TRBV24-1 and TRBJ2-3; TRBD1 aligns across 7 bases. The CDR3 sequence is 15 residues long. V shed 10 bases, J shed 0 bases, and the junction held 9 bases outside the gene matches. Germline values: CDR1 KGHDR, CDR2 SFDVKD. As DNA, the CDR3 is TGTGCCACATCCCCCCAGGGGGTTAGCACAGATACGCAGTATTTT. This translates into CATSPQGVSTDTQYF.

Many counts were recorded for this clonotype. The chain recombines TRBV7-9 with TRBJ2-3, with D possibly being TRBD1 (5 bases). V was trimmed by 1 base and J by 0 bases, leaving 8 bases between them. CDR3 length: 15 residues. Germline V gene lookup returns CDR1 SEHNR and CDR2 FQNEAQ (reference sequence). The DNA for the CDR3 is TGTGCCAGCAGCTTAGAGTGGGGCAGCACAGATACGCAGTATTTT. The encoded protein is CASSLEWGSTDTQYF.

At least ten counts were recorded for this clonotype. CDR3 residues: CASSIADRYNTEAFF. In DNA form, the CDR3 reads TGTGCCAGTAGTATCGCGGACAGGTATAACACTGAAGCTTTCTTT. V gene TRBV19 combines with J gene TRBJ1-1; 7 bases are shared with TRBD1. The V gene's germline CDR1 is LNHDA and CDR2 SQIVND (reference sequence). The junction had 6 bases not matched to a gene; V was cut back by 3 bases and J by 2 bases. CDR3 length: 15 amino acids. Full variable domain (missing parts from reference TRBV19 and TRBJ1-1): DGGITQSPKYLFRKEGQNVTLSCEQNLNHDAMYWYRQDPGQGLRLIYYSQIVNDFQKGDIAEGYSVSREKKESFPLTVTSAQKNPTAFYLCASSIADRYNTEAFFGQGTRLTVV.

This clonotype has ten or more counts. V and J are TRBV2 and TRBJ1-6; 7 bases fit TRBD1. J was trimmed by 10 bases and V by 5 bases; bases with no gene match: 2. Germline V gene sequence: CDR1 SNHLY, CDR2 FYNNEI. The CDR3 has 12 residues. This chain's CDR3 is CASSQGDSPLHF. The CDR3 region has the DNA TGTGCCAGCAGTCAGGGGGACTCACCCCTCCACTTT.

The V gene is TRBV5-6, the J gene TRBJ2-7, with TRBD1 identical over 8 bases. J was trimmed by 4 bases and V by 3 bases; bases with no gene match: 6. The CDR3 is 14 amino acids. Germline CDR1 and CDR2: SGHDT and YYEEEE. CDR3 bases: TGTGCCAGCAGCTGGGGGACAGGTTTGTACGAGCAGTACTTC. Translated: CASSWGTGLYEQYF. Combining the CDR3 with reference TRBV5-6 and TRBJ2-7 gives the whole variable domain DAGVTQSPTHLIKTRGQQVTLRCSPKSGHDTVSWYQQALGQGPQFIFQYYEEEERQRGNFPDRFSGHQFPNYSSELNVNALLLGDSALYLCASSWGTGLYEQYFGPGTRLTVT.

This clonotype was seen many times. The V and J genes are TRBV6-6 and TRBJ1-5; 7 bases match TRBD1. The CDR3 covers 14 residues. The trim removed 2 bases at V and 3 bases at J, leaving 1 base unmatched. Germline V CDR1 and CDR2: MNHNY, SVGAGI (reference sequence). CDR3 in amino acids: CASSYDRVNQPQHF. CDR3 DNA: TGTGCCAGCAGTTACGACAGGGTCAATCAGCCCCAGCATTTT.

This clonotype was counted many times. The J gene is TRBJ1-1, the V gene TRBV12-3 or TRBV12-4; weak D call: TRBD1 (5 bases). Trimming took off 7 bases at V and 1 base at J, with 16 bases between the two ends. The CDR3 length is 15 residues. For the CDR3, the DNA is TGTGCCAGCACTGGGATTGGGGCACCGAACACTGAAGCTTTCTTT. This gives the protein CASTGIGAPNTEAFF.

In this sample, this clonotype turned up a few times. As DNA, the CDR3 is TGTGCCGGACGGACAGGCTACTATGTGTTTTTT. Translation gives CAGRTGYYVFF. The chain links TRBV6-2 or TRBV6-3 to TRBJ2-2; TRBD1 agrees at 7 bases. This CDR3 comprises 11 residues. In germline, CDR1 is MNHEY, CDR2 SVGEGT. V was pared by 11 bases and J by 15 bases, with 12 bases of the junction left unmatched.

The chain couples TRBV20-1 to TRBJ1-1; no clear D gene. Germline V lookup: CDR1 DFQATT, CDR2 SNEGSKA (reference sequence). V was shortened by 0 bases and J by 3 bases, with 11 bases between the two germline ends. The CDR3 length is 14 residues. CDR3 sequence: CSARDGEGYTEAFF. The CDR3 nucleotides are TGCAGTGCTAGAGATGGGGAGGGATACACTGAAGCTTTCTTT.

The sample holds many counts of this clonotype. The V call is TRBV5-5, the J call TRBJ2-7; 12 positions agree with TRBD2. In germline, CDR1 is SGHKS, CDR2 YYEKEE (reference sequence). The CDR3 length is 15 residues. V lost 7 bases, J lost 5 bases, and 10 bases stayed unmatched. The CDR3, as DNA: TGTGCCAGCCGATCGACTAGCGGGAGTACCCACGAGCAGTACTTC. The encoded protein is CASRSTSGSTHEQYF.

This clonotype appeared many times. V and J are TRBV30 and TRBJ2-3, with D uncertain. The germline V gene has CDR1 GTSNPN and CDR2 SVGIG (reference sequence). The CDR3 spans 14 residues. The V gene lost 1 base and the J gene lost 2 bases, with 10 bases spanning the gap. The CDR3 spells CAWSGGQSTDTQYF. The CDR3 region has the DNA TGTGCCTGGAGTGGTGGGCAGTCCACAGATACGCAGTATTTT.

In its sample, this clonotype was seen many times. This chain connects TRBV29-1 to TRBJ2-3, with D unresolved. Trimming removed 3 bases at V and 0 bases at J, with 10 bases between. Germline V lookup: CDR1 SQVTM, CDR2 ANQGSEA. The CDR3 is made up of 14 amino acids. CDR3: CSVEGKTSTDTQYF. The CDR3 bases are TGCAGCGTTGAGGGGAAGACTAGCACAGATACGCAGTATTTT.

This clonotype was observed at least ten times. This sequence joins TRBV14 and TRBJ2-5, with a tentative D call TRBD2 (5 bases). Germline V gives CDR1 SGHDN, CDR2 FVKESK. V lost 4 bases and J lost 0, with 12 bases in between. The CDR3 length is 15 residues. DNA for the CDR3: TGTGCCAGCAGCCGTGGGAGTGAGTACCAAGAGACCCAGTACTTC. Its protein product is CASSRGSEYQETQYF.

This clonotype was observed a few times. The chain has TRBV4-3 and TRBJ1-3, with a tentative D call TRBD1 (5 bases). This CDR3 region has 16 residues. V was trimmed by 0 bases and J by 4 bases, leaving 13 bases between them. Germline V gives CDR1 LGHNA, CDR2 YSLEER. The CDR3 loop is CASSQDPGTAGNTIYF. CDR3 DNA sequence: TGCGCCAGCAGCCAAGATCCGGGGACTGCCGGAAACACCATATATTTT.

The J gene is TRBJ2-7, the V gene TRBV6-2 or TRBV6-3; possibly TRBD2 for D (7 bases). With 6 bases removed from V and 2 bases from J, the gap between germline ends came to 14 bases. Germline V gene sequence: CDR1 MNHEY, CDR2 SVGEGT. The CDR3 totals 14 residues. The CDR3 spells CASSPKGGAYEQYF. Here the CDR3 DNA reads TGTGCCAGCAGCCCTAAGGGGGGGGCCTACGAGCAGTACTTC.

This clonotype was seen at least ten times. The chain recombines TRBV4-1 with TRBJ1-6; no reliable D call. Trimming removed 1 base at V and 0 bases at J, with 7 bases between. This CDR3 contains 16 residues. CDR1 and CDR2 (germline): MGHRA, YSYEKL. The CDR3: CASSQGSSSYNSPLHF. The CDR3, as DNA: TGCGCCAGCAGCCAAGGATCGAGCTCCTATAATTCACCCCTCCACTTT.

This clonotype was seen repeatedly, ten times or more. This rearrangement joins TRBV7-9 to TRBJ2-2, with TRBD1 matching 7 bases. The germline V gene encodes CDR1 SEHNR and CDR2 FQNEAQ (reference sequence). The CDR3 is 15 amino acids. Losses at the gene ends were 5 bases for V and 6 bases for J; bases not matched to a gene: 9. This CDR3 reads CASSLGTDLSGELFF. CDR3 sequence (DNA): TGTGCCAGCAGCCTCGGGACAGATCTCTCCGGGGAGCTGTTTTTT.

To note about this clonotype: This may stem from a read error, because a much larger clone lies one nucleotide away. The chain combines TRBV7-9 with TRBJ2-4; no definite D call. CDR3 size: 14 residues. The germline CDR1 and CDR2 sequences are SEHNR and FQNEAQ (reference sequence). Trimming removed 2 bases from V and 5 bases from J, with 10 bases in between. The CDR3 here is CASSLYGSQNIQYF. The CDR3 coding sequence is TGTGCCAGCAGCTTATATGGGTCCCAAAACATTCAGTACTTC.

This clonotype was detected ten times or more. The chain couples TRBV28 to TRBJ2-7; D not certain. This CDR3 contains 17 residues. V was shortened by 3 bases and J by 0 bases, with 18 bases between the two germline ends. Germline CDR1 MDHEN, CDR2 SYDVKM. The CDR3 DNA reads TGTGCCAGCAGTTTGGCCCTCCTTGGGCATAGCTCCTACGAGCAGTACTTC. Residues: CASSLALLGHSSYEQYF. Using reference TRBV28 and TRBJ2-7 for the parts outside the CDR3, the full variable domain is DVKVTQSSRYLVKRTGEKVFLECVQDMDHENMFWYRQDPGLGLRLIYFSYDVKMKEKGDIPEGYSVSREKKERFSLILESASTNQTSMYLCASSLALLGHSSYEQYFGPGTRLTVT.

In regard to this clonotype: A read error may explain this, as a much larger clone is one base away. The CDR3 DNA is TGTGCCGGCATCAAAGAGGACTTGAGGCGCTCTGGGGCCAACGTCCTGACTTTC. It codes for CAGIKEDLRRSGANVLTF. The chain is built from TRBV28 and TRBJ2-6; possibly TRBD2 for D (5 bases). Germline-derived CDR1 and CDR2 are MDHEN and SYDVKM. Trimming removed 11 bases at V and 0 bases at J, with 23 bases between. CDR3 length: 18 amino acids.

This clonotype has more than one count but fewer than ten. This may come from a read error, since a much larger clone is one base off. This sequence joins TRBV6-5 and TRBJ2-3; 11 bases are a match to TRBD1. The length of the CDR3 is 14 residues. Germline-derived CDR1 and CDR2 are MNHEY and SVGAGI. The DNA of the CDR3 is TGTGCCGGCAGCGGGACAGGGGGTTCAGATACGCAGTATTTT. As protein: CAGSGTGGSDTQYF.

Concerning this clonotype itself: At one end the junction does not follow the germline gene, possibly because of a read error. The chain links TRBV28 to TRBJ1-4, with D possibly matching TRBD1 (6 bases). This CDR3 has 14 amino acids. CDR1 is MDHEN, CDR2 SYDVKM, per germline. CDR3 in DNA: TGTGTCAGCAATTTCGGACAGTATAATGAAAAACTGTTTTTT. As protein: CVSNFGQYNEKLFF.

The genes are TRBV2 and TRBJ1-5; D is unresolved. Germline CDR1 reads SNHLY; CDR2 reads FYNNEI. The V end was cut by 4 bases, the J end by 11 bases, with 15 bases between. There are 13 residues in the CDR3. In DNA, the CDR3 is TGTGCCAGCAGTGGGTTTGGGGATGGTGCCCAGCATTTT. This encodes CASSGFGDGAQHF.

This clonotype has only a few counts. This sequence joins TRBV9 and TRBJ2-7; no definite D call. Germline V gene sequence: CDR1 SGDLS, CDR2 YYNGEE. V gave up 0 bases and J gave up 2 bases, with 12 bases separating them. This CDR3 is built from 15 residues. CDR3 region: CASSVAASIAYEQYF. The DNA of the CDR3 is TGTGCCAGCAGCGTAGCGGCCTCCATTGCCTACGAGCAGTACTTC.

This clonotype was counted many times. The chain uses TRBV9 and TRBJ1-1; D remains unclear. The CDR3 covers 13 residues. Between the trimmed V and J ends, which lost 4 bases and 2 bases, there was a span of 9 bases. CDR1 is SGDLS and CDR2 is YYNGEE in the germline V gene. The CDR3 nucleotides read TGTGCCAGCAGCATAGAGTTCAACACTGAAGCTTTCTTT. Protein product: CASSIEFNTEAFF. Combining the CDR3 with reference TRBV9 and TRBJ1-1 gives the whole variable domain DSGVTQTPKHLITATGQRVTLRCSPRSGDLSVYWYQQSLDQGLQFLIQYYNGEERAKGNILERFSAQQFPDLHSELNLSSLELGDSALYFCASSIEFNTEAFFGQGTRLTVV.